A single TCR beta chain is shown here with its context. Patients in Seattle were enrolled during active infection, then followed longitudinally. The CDR3 runs 15 residues. Germline V gene data show CDR1 as SGHRS and CDR2 as YFSETQ. Trimming took off 4 bases at V and 5 bases at J, with 18 bases between the two ends. The data were produced by immunoSEQ multiplex PCR, yet TCRdb's version contains in-frame clones alone and is incomplete. The table lists about 150,000 clones, over 75% of them singletons. This entry comes from a study of blood T cell repertoires in COVID-19. Study context: The origin of the acute and convalescent COVID-19 samples was the United States, Italy and Spain. The analysed material was cDNA or gDNA that came from T cells, B-cell-depleted T cells, or PBMCs.

The sample taken for sequencing was peripheral blood. The chain couples TRBV5-1 to TRBJ1-1; perhaps TRBD1 as D (6 bases). This clonotype was sampled from a man in his 60s with COVID-19, enrolled during active disease. CDR3 loop: CASSKGRGSDTEAFF. CDR3 bases: TGCGCCAGCAGCAAGGGGAGGGGGTCGGATACTGAAGCTTTCTTT.